These 17 T cell receptor beta chains were all obtained from the same sample, sequenced in a study of T cell repertoires in cytomegalovirus infection. The antigens of these receptors remain unknown. TCRdb passed the reads through MiXCR, listing each CDR3 protein once. The table has under 450,000 distinct CDR3 sequences, about 35% seen once. The sequenced sample was cultured PBMCs, obtained from culture after CMV antigen stimulation. These receptors came from a human donor in good health (CMV status not recorded). Some clones in this sample may be carry-over from other donors' samples.

The rearrangement links TRBV10-3 to TRBJ1-5, with 8 bases aligning to TRBD1. Losses at the gene ends were 10 bases for V and 4 bases for J; bases not matched to a gene: 9. CDR1 is ENHRY, CDR2 SYGVKD, per germline. This CDR3 has 14 residues. The CDR3 DNA is TGTGCCACCTGGAAGGGACAGGAAAATCAGCCCCAGCATTTT. This sequence encodes CATWKGQENQPQHF.

The chain combines TRBV27 with TRBJ1-5, with no clear D. This CDR3 contains 15 residues. Germline lookup yields CDR1 MNHEY and CDR2 SMNVEV (reference sequence). Trimming took 0 bases from V and 2 from J, leaving 8 bases between them. As DNA, the CDR3 is TGTGCCAGCAGTTTATCAGGGCAACGCAATCAGCCCCAGCATTTT. Translated: CASSLSGQRNQPQHF.

This clonotype has only a few counts. The DNA for the CDR3 is TGTGCCAGCAGCTTGACCGGGACTAGCGGGGTCATAACCCATGAGCAGTTCTTC. It specifies CASSLTGTSGVITHEQFF. The chain couples TRBV11-2 to TRBJ2-1; 13 nucleotides agree with TRBD2. The ends lost 3 bases at V and 8 bases at J; junction bases unmatched: 13. Germline values: CDR1 SGHAT, CDR2 FQNNGV. This CDR3 is 18 amino acids long.

The chain couples TRBV7-2 to TRBJ2-3; D is uncertain. This CDR3 is built from 12 residues. With 5 bases removed from V and 5 bases from J, the gap between germline ends came to 8 bases. Germline V gives CDR1 SGHTA, CDR2 FQGNSA. The CDR3 spells CASSEWGDTQYF. The CDR3 DNA reads TGTGCCAGCAGCGAGTGGGGAGATACGCAGTATTTT.

This rearrangement joins TRBV10-3 to TRBJ2-6; D gene unclear. CDR3 size: 14 residues. Trimming left V 6 bases short and J 2 bases short, with 8 bases between. Per germline, CDR1 ENHRY and CDR2 SYGVKD. CDR3 sequence reads: CAISDKAGANVLTF. As DNA, the CDR3 is TGTGCCATCAGCGACAAAGCTGGGGCCAACGTCCTGACTTTC.

The chain recombines TRBV5-4 with TRBJ2-1; possibly TRBD2 for D (5 bases). The V and J ends lost 0 bases and 9 bases respectively, with 10 bases between them. CDR1 SGHNT and CDR2 YYREEE come from the germline V gene (reference sequence). The CDR3 covers 13 residues. CDR3 nucleotides: TGTGCCAGCAGCTTGGACAGCACTAGTGAGCAGTTCTTC. This sequence encodes CASSLDSTSEQFF.

The rearrangement links TRBV10-3 to TRBJ1-1; D possibly corresponds to TRBD1 (5 bases). CDR3 size: 18 residues. Trimming shortened V by 0 bases and J by 3 bases, and 20 bases separated the two germline ends. From germline, CDR1 is ENHRY and CDR2 SYGVKD. Written as DNA, the CDR3 is TGTGCCATCAGTGAGTCTTCCGGGACGCACGACAAAGACACTGAAGCTTTCTTT. It is translated as CAISESSGTHDKDTEAFF.

The rearrangement joins TRBV7-2 to TRBJ1-4, with D uncertain. Deletions cut 2 bases from V and 10 bases from J, with 11 bases between. This CDR3 has 13 residues. Germline V gene lookup returns CDR1 SGHTA and CDR2 FQGNSA. The CDR3 DNA reads TGTGCCAGCAGCTTAAATCCGGCGGGAAAACTGTTTTTT. This encodes CASSLNPAGKLFF.

V is TRBV20-1 and J is TRBJ1-2; 9 bases align to TRBD1. V lost 4 bases, J lost 6 bases, and 3 bases stayed unmatched. From germline, CDR1 is DFQATT and CDR2 SNEGSKA (reference sequence). The CDR3 is 12 residues long. In DNA form, the CDR3 reads TGCAGTGCTACCGGGACAGGGCATGGCTACACCTTC. As protein: CSATGTGHGYTF.

Here the CDR3 reads CASRPGTGWSEAFF. Here the CDR3 DNA reads TGTGCCAGCAGGCCCGGGACAGGGTGGTCTGAAGCTTTCTTT. This chain uses TRBV28 with TRBJ1-1; 9 bases are a match to TRBD1. The CDR3 loop spans 14 amino acids. Looked up from germline, CDR1 is MDHEN and CDR2 is SYDVKM. The ends lost 6 bases at V and 6 bases at J; junction bases unmatched: 8. Filled out from reference TRBV28 and TRBJ1-1, the complete variable domain reads DVKVTQSSRYLVKRTGEKVFLECVQDMDHENMFWYRQDPGLGLRLIYFSYDVKMKEKGDIPEGYSVSREKKERFSLILESASTNQTSMYLCASRPGTGWSEAFFGQGTRLTVV.

A few counts support this clonotype. V and J are TRBV7-2 and TRBJ2-7, with D unresolved. The CDR3 contains 14 residues. V was pared by 0 bases and J by 4 bases, with 10 bases between. The germline gives CDR1 SGHTA, CDR2 FQGNSA. For the CDR3, the DNA is TGTGCCAGCAGCTTAGCTCCAACACCTTACGAGCAGTACTTC. It specifies CASSLAPTPYEQYF.

This clonotype was seen at least ten times. This sequence joins TRBV7-2 and TRBJ2-3; tentatively, D is TRBD2 (6 bases). This CDR3 spans 13 amino acids. Germline V gene sequence: CDR1 SGHTA, CDR2 FQGNSA. The V gene lost 3 bases and the J gene lost 4 bases, with 8 bases spanning the gap. Here the CDR3 reads CASSFRGSDTQYF. CDR3 nucleotides: TGTGCCAGCAGCTTCCGGGGGTCAGATACGCAGTATTTT. Filled out from reference TRBV7-2 and TRBJ2-3, the complete variable domain reads GAGVSQSPSNKVTEKGKDVELRCDPISGHTALYWYRQSLGQGLEFLIYFQGNSAPDKSGLPSDRFSAERTGGSVSTLTIQRTQQEDSAVYLCASSFRGSDTQYFGPGTRLTVL.

Here the CDR3 reads CASSLFIGLAGENNEQFF. CDR3 sequence (DNA): TGTGCCAGCAGTTTATTTATTGGACTAGCGGGAGAAAACAATGAGCAGTTCTTC. This chain connects TRBV28 to TRBJ2-1; 13 bases map to TRBD2. This CDR3 is built from 18 residues. J lost 5 bases, V lost 1 base, and 8 bases had no gene match. Per germline, CDR1 MDHEN and CDR2 SYDVKM.

This clonotype was seen many times. The chain carries TRBV6-5 and TRBJ1-5, with 7 bases lining up with TRBD1. The CDR3 loop spans 15 amino acids. The germline V gene encodes CDR1 MNHEY and CDR2 SVGAGI. V lost 4 bases and J lost 2; bases outside the gene matches: 5. The CDR3 spells CASSFHRGGNQPQHF. Here the CDR3 DNA reads TGTGCCAGCAGTTTTCACAGGGGTGGCAATCAGCCCCAGCATTTT.

The table lists this clonotype with a few counts. The genes are TRBV4-3 and TRBJ2-1; D unresolved. Trimming cost V 0 bases and J 3 bases, with 9 bases left between them. CDR3 length: 15 residues. Germline values: CDR1 LGHNA, CDR2 YSLEER. Here the CDR3 DNA reads TGCGCCAGCAGCCAAGATCGTAACAGCTACAATGAGCAGTTCTTC. Amino acid sequence: CASSQDRNSYNEQFF.

This chain uses TRBV5-5 with TRBJ1-2, with TRBD1 as a possible D gene (5 bases). The germline V and J ends were trimmed by 2 bases and 7 bases, with 18 bases remaining between them. This CDR3 contains 15 residues. Per the germline V gene, CDR1 is SGHKS and CDR2 is YYEKEE (reference sequence). The CDR3 loop is CASSFLLGGLVGYTF. CDR3 bases: TGTGCCAGCAGCTTTCTGCTCGGGGGGTTAGTTGGCTACACCTTC.

This rearrangement joins TRBV6-6 to TRBJ2-1, with a tentative D call TRBD2 (5 bases). The CDR3 has 16 residues. The germline V and J ends were trimmed by 4 bases and 6 bases, with 19 bases remaining between them. CDR1 and CDR2 from the germline V gene are MNHNY and SVGAGI (reference sequence). CDR3 loop: CASSFEFKTRFNEQFF. In DNA form, the CDR3 reads TGTGCCAGCAGTTTTGAATTTAAAACTAGATTCAATGAGCAGTTCTTC.